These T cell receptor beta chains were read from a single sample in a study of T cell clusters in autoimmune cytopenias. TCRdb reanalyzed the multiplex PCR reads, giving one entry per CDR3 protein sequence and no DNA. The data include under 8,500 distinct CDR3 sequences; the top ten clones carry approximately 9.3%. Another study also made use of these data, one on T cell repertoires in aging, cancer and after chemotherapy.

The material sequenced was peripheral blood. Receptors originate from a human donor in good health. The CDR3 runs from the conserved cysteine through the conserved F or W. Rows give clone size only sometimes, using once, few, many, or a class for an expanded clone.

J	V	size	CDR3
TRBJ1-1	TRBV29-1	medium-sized	CSVGGREGGRDTEAFF
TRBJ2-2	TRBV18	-	CASSPSLGGADTGELFF
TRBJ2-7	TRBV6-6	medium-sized	CASSPSQGREQYF
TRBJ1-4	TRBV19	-	CASSRTVGNEKLFF
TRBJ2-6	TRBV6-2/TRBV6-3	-	CASSPGDGANVLTF
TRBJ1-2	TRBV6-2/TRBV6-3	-	CASSRTGGRGYTF
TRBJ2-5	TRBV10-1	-	CASSGTGQETQYF
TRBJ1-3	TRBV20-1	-	CSARGGGTYGNTIYF
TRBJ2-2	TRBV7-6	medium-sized	CASSLVGDYTGELFF
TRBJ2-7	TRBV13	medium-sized	CASSSYYEQYF
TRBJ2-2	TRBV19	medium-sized	CASRGLANTGELFF
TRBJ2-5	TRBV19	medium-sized	CASSIAGETQYF
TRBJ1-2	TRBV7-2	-	CASSPSGGRHYGYTF
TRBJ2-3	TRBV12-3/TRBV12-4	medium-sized	CASSRQVGGPSTDTQYF
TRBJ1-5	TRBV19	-	CASSPRAGKIYSNQPQHF
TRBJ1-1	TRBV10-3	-	CAINAEGLFTEAFF
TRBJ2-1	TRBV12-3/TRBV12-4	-	CASTPITINEQFF
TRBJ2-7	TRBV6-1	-	CATRFTTGAAYEQYF